This T cell receptor (beta chain) was recovered during a study of Ad26.COV2.S vaccination and SARS-CoV-2 variants. As for the study in general: Once, or twice with 56 days between doses, Ad26.COV2.S was given intramuscularly. General observations from the study: Non-spike TCR breadth showed similarity between vaccine and placebo recipients. Vaccine recipients posted higher spike-specific TCR breadth than their placebo counterparts.

Specified treatment: about 20 received Ad26.COV2.S at low or high dose, single or two shots; several received placebo; per-sample allocation not given. Collection of samples fell on day 63 after the first vaccine or placebo injection. Participants' vaccine, an Ad26 vector, delivered Wuhan-strain SARS-CoV-2 spike. Generated by immunoSEQ multiplex PCR, the TCRdb table keeps only in-frame clones and is missing some. The data hold about 460,000 clones, with around 89% observed a single time. Comments on this clone: Its antigen is not known.

The CDR3 sequence is 18 residues long. Germline loops: CDR1 MDHEN, CDR2 SYDVKM. Trimming took 1 base from V and 2 from J, leaving 20 bases between them. This chain joins TRBV28 and TRBJ1-1; D unresolved. The TCR was taken from a person aged 18-65 years who received the Ad26.COV2.S COVID-19 vaccine or a placebo. The source was peripheral blood, collected in a trial of Ad26.COV2.S vaccine versus placebo. CDR3 protein: CASSLFSWQSRSNTEAFF. CDR3 DNA: TGTGCCAGCAGTTTATTCTCTTGGCAGAGCAGGAGCAACACTGAAGCTTTCTTT.